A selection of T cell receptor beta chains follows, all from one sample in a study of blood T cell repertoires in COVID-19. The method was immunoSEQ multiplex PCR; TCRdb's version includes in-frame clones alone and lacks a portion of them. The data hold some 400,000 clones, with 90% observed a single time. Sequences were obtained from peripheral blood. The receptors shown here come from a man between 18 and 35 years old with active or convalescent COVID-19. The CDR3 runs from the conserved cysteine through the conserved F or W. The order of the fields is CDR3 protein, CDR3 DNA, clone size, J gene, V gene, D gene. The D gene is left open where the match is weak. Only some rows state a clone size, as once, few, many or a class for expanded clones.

CDR3: CASSQDWAVSYNEQFF
DNA: TGCGCCAGCAGCCAAGATTGGGCAGTCTCCTACAATGAGCAGTTCTTC
size: -
J: TRBJ2-1
V: TRBV4-3
D: -

CDR3: CATSDYGGEAFF
DNA: TGTGCCACCAGTGATTACGGGGGTGAAGCTTTCTTT
size: -
J: TRBJ1-1
V: TRBV24-1
D: -

CDR3: CASSQDSSYNEQFF
DNA: TGCGCCAGCAGCCAAGATAGTTCCTACAATGAGCAGTTCTTC
size: once
J: TRBJ2-1
V: TRBV4-1
D: -

CDR3: CASSLIGGGGYTF
DNA: TGTGCCAGCAGTTTAATCGGGGGAGGGGGCTACACCTTC
size: once
J: TRBJ1-2
V: TRBV27
D: -

CDR3: CASSTSTGREKLFF
DNA: TGTGCCAGCAGCACTTCGACAGGGCGGGAAAAACTGTTTTTT
size: -
J: TRBJ1-4
V: TRBV7-2
D: TRBD1

CDR3: CASSIAHKNTEAFF
DNA: TGTGCCAGCTCAATCGCACACAAGAACACTGAAGCTTTCTTT
size: -
J: TRBJ1-1
V: TRBV28
D: -

CDR3: CASSLAWPGETQYF
DNA: TGTGCCAGCAGCTTAGCGTGGCCAGGGGAGACCCAGTACTTC
size: -
J: TRBJ2-5
V: TRBV7-8
D: -

CDR3: CASSQWDRKNTEAFF
DNA: TGCGCCAGCAGTCAATGGGACAGGAAGAACACTGAAGCTTTCTTT
size: once
J: TRBJ1-1
V: TRBV23-1
D: TRBD1

CDR3: CASSYSTSGNEQFF
DNA: TGTGCCAGCAGTTACTCGACTAGCGGAAATGAGCAGTTCTTC
size: -
J: TRBJ2-1
V: TRBV6-5
D: TRBD2

CDR3: CASLQPNYGYTF
DNA: TGTGCCAGTTTACAGCCTAACTATGGCTACACCTTC
size: -
J: TRBJ1-2
V: TRBV2
D: -

CDR3: CASSPWGGSGNTIYF
DNA: TGTGCCAGCAGCCCGTGGGGGGGCTCTGGAAACACCATATATTTT
size: once
J: TRBJ1-3
V: TRBV3-1/TRBV3-2
D: -

CDR3: CATRDSNQPQHF
DNA: TGTGCCACCCGAGATAGCAATCAGCCCCAGCATTTT
size: -
J: TRBJ1-5
V: TRBV19
D: -

CDR3: CASSDRGTGVHYGYTF
DNA: TGCGCCAGCAGTGACCGTGGGACAGGGGTTCACTATGGCTACACCTTC
size: -
J: TRBJ1-2
V: TRBV10-2
D: TRBD1

CDR3: CASSPGGQSGNTIYF
DNA: TGTGCCAGCAGCCCCGGGGGACAGTCTGGAAACACCATATATTTT
size: -
J: TRBJ1-3
V: TRBV7-9
D: TRBD1

CDR3: CASSTDKGQTEAFF
DNA: TGTGCCAGCAGCACAGACAAAGGACAGACTGAAGCTTTCTTT
size: once
J: TRBJ1-1
V: TRBV7-9
D: -

CDR3: CASSRRGPSNTGELFF
DNA: TGTGCCAGTAGTAGAAGGGGGCCTTCGAACACCGGGGAGCTGTTTTTT
size: -
J: TRBJ2-2
V: TRBV19
D: TRBD1

CDR3: CASSTSGGTDTQYF
DNA: TGTGCCAGCTCTACTAGCGGGGGGACAGATACGCAGTATTTT
size: -
J: TRBJ2-3
V: TRBV18
D: TRBD2

CDR3: CASSSRGHFAELFF
DNA: TGTGCCAGCAGCTCCCGAGGTCATTTTGCGGAACTGTTTTTT
size: -
J: TRBJ1-4
V: TRBV3-1/TRBV3-2
D: -

CDR3: CASSEWGGGTDTQYF
DNA: TGTGCCAGCAGTGAATGGGGAGGGGGCACAGATACGCAGTATTTT
size: -
J: TRBJ2-3
V: TRBV25-1
D: TRBD2

CDR3: CASSKRQGSNQPQHF
DNA: TGTGCCAGTAGTAAAAGACAGGGGAGCAATCAGCCCCAGCATTTT
size: -
J: TRBJ1-5
V: TRBV19
D: TRBD1

CDR3: CASSIDLLAGGQYF
DNA: TGTGCCAGTAGTATAGATCTCCTAGCGGGGGGGCAGTACTTC
size: -
J: TRBJ2-7
V: TRBV19
D: TRBD2

CDR3: CATSNRDSSYEQYF
DNA: TGTGCCACCTCCAACCGGGACAGCTCCTACGAGCAGTACTTC
size: -
J: TRBJ2-7
V: TRBV15
D: TRBD1

CDR3: CASSYAGTGENIQYF
DNA: TGTGCCAGCAGTTACGCGGGGACAGGGGAAAACATTCAGTACTTC
size: -
J: TRBJ2-4
V: TRBV6-5
D: TRBD1

CDR3: CASSQDFRGNEKLFF
DNA: TGTGCCAGCAGCCAAGATTTCAGGGGGAATGAAAAACTGTTTTTT
size: -
J: TRBJ1-4
V: TRBV14
D: TRBD1

CDR3: CASHKGDSNQPQHF
DNA: TGTGCCAGCCACAAGGGGGATAGCAATCAGCCCCAGCATTTT
size: -
J: TRBJ1-5
V: TRBV27
D: -

CDR3: CASSLEAGAGNEQFF
DNA: TGTGCCAGCAGCTTAGAGGCGGGAGCCGGCAATGAGCAGTTCTTC
size: -
J: TRBJ2-1
V: TRBV11-3
D: TRBD2

CDR3: CASSLGPGENTEAFF
DNA: TGCGCCAGCAGCTTGGGGCCGGGGGAGAACACTGAAGCTTTCTTT
size: -
J: TRBJ1-1
V: TRBV5-1
D: -

CDR3: CASSFAPGLPPGNTIYF
DNA: TGTGCCAGCAGCTTTGCGCCGGGACTGCCACCGGGAAACACCATATATTTT
size: -
J: TRBJ1-3
V: TRBV12-1
D: -

CDR3: CASSAYTGVTDSPLHF
DNA: TGCGCCAGCAGCGCCTACACAGGGGTGACGGATTCACCCCTCCACTTT
size: -
J: TRBJ1-6
V: TRBV4-3
D: TRBD1